These 6 T cell receptor beta chains originate from one sample sequenced in a study of T cells in Graves' hyperthyroidism and ophthalmopathy. Amplification targeted TCR beta CDR3 regions from RNA transcripts. HTBI primers were employed in a first-round RT-PCR of the TCR CDR3. Each CDR3 protein gets one entry after TCRdb re-called the multiplex PCR reads with MiXCR. The sample includes approximately 870,000 distinct CDR3 sequences, more than 30% of them seen just once. Sequenced material: blood. All receptors come from a man aged 18 to 35 with Graves' hyperthyroidism.

This clonotype was picked up many times. V gene TRBV7-8 combines with J gene TRBJ1-4; D is uncertain. Germline CDR1 SGHVS, CDR2 FQNEAQ. The germline V and J ends were trimmed by 5 bases and 5 bases, with 18 bases remaining between them. The CDR3 has 16 amino acids. CDR3 bases: TGTGCCAGCAGCCGTACCGCCTGGACCTGGAATGAAAAACTGTTTTTT. Its protein product is CASSRTAWTWNEKLFF.

The chain links TRBV20-1 to TRBJ1-6, with 10 positions matching TRBD1. This CDR3 is 14 amino acids long. Trimming cost V 7 bases and J 8 bases; bases outside gene matches: 8. The germline gives CDR1 DFQATT, CDR2 SNEGSKA (reference sequence). In DNA, the CDR3 is TGCAGTGTTATGACGGACAGGGGGGATTCACCCCTCCACTTT. Encoded protein: CSVMTDRGDSPLHF.

The V gene is TRBV12-3 or TRBV12-4, the J gene TRBJ2-7; unclear D gene. With 6 bases removed from V and 5 bases from J, the gap between germline ends came to 20 bases. This CDR3 has 15 amino acids. The DNA for the CDR3 is TGTGCCAGCAGCCCCGGCGCTCAGGAGTCCCACGAGCAGTACTTC. Its protein is CASSPGAQESHEQYF.

This clonotype has at least ten counts. The chain combines TRBV10-1 with TRBJ1-2; D not resolved. V gave up 0 bases and J gave up 8 bases, with 10 bases separating them. Germline V gene lookup returns CDR1 WNHNN and CDR2 SYGVQD (reference sequence). The CDR3 length is 13 residues. In DNA form, the CDR3 reads TGCGCCAGCAGTGAGTCCTTAGGCGACGGCTACACCTTC. It yields the protein CASSESLGDGYTF.

This clonotype was recorded at least ten times. This rearrangement joins TRBV20-1 to TRBJ1-1; a weak D match, TRBD1 (5 bases). The CDR3 extends over 13 amino acids. The V gene's germline CDR1 is DFQATT and CDR2 SNEGSKA (reference sequence). The V end lost 0 bases, the J end lost 4 bases, and 9 bases lay between the germline ends. DNA for the CDR3: TGCAGTGCTAGAGAAGGGGCTGGCACTGAAGCTTTCTTT. Its translation is CSAREGAGTEAFF.

The V gene is TRBV6-1, the J gene TRBJ1-1, with D hard to call. This CDR3 comprises 13 residues. Germline lookup yields CDR1 MNHNS and CDR2 SASEGT. V shed 6 bases and J shed 4 bases, with 12 bases lying between them. CDR3 residues: CASRKEWGTEAFF. CDR3 nucleotides: TGTGCCAGCAGGAAAGAGTGGGGCACTGAAGCTTTCTTT.